This record looks at one T cell receptor (beta chain) sequence and its context. The participants were between roughly 18 and 100 years old and came from some 23 US areas. Cohort 3 recovered donors had two negative PCRs, clearance, or symptom resolution. This entry is derived from a study of blood T cell repertoires in COVID-19. Study background: There were acute and convalescent COVID-19 samples, and they came from the United States, Italy and Spain. Sample material is recorded as cDNA or gDNA derived from T cells, B-cell-depleted T cells, or PBMCs.

Method: immunoSEQ multiplex PCR; TCRdb's copy keeps in-frame clones and lacks some. The sample has under 300,000 clones, roughly 90% seen once. Germline V lookup: CDR1 ENHRY, CDR2 SYGVKD. Trimming stripped 6 bases from V and 2 bases from J, with 16 bases between. This CDR3 is 15 amino acids long. The source is a woman aged 60-75 years who had recovered from COVID-19. Material: PBMCs or T cells enriched from blood (not recorded which). This chain uses TRBV10-3 with TRBJ1-1; weak D call: TRBD1 (6 bases). CDR3 bases: TGTGCCATCAGGCCTGGACAGAAAGAAAACACTGAAGCTTTCTTT. Its translation: CAIRPGQKENTEAFF.